The 32 T cell receptor beta chains below come from one sample, sequenced in a study of patients and donors after allogeneic stem cell transplantation (dated by TCRdb to the early 2020s). To prepare the library, RT-PCR was applied. Sequenced using a NextSeq 550. TCRdb ran its own pipeline on the public reads, namely fastp trimming at Q25 and MiXCR clone calling, and kept in-frame beta chains. Each entry is one CDR3 protein sequence, shown with its most common DNA and genes. This sample holds about 160,000 distinct CDR3 sequences; 20% to 25% were observed only once. Together, the top ten hold roughly 25% of the sample. Specimen: blood, either unsorted or a sorted T cell fraction (not recorded which). All receptors come from a human donor who was either an allogeneic HSCT recipient or a stem cell or donor lymphocyte infusion donor (not recorded which). It is not recorded whose cells these are; they may come from a transplant donor.

This clonotype was counted between two and nine times. The J gene is TRBJ2-2, the V gene TRBV5-1; D gene ambiguous. In germline, CDR1 is SGHRS, CDR2 YFSETQ. V was pared by 1 base and J by 1 base, with 11 bases between. The CDR3 runs 16 residues. DNA for the CDR3: TGCGCCAGCAGCTTGTCCGTGGGCAGGAACACCGGGGAGCTGTTTTTT. Its protein is CASSLSVGRNTGELFF.

CDR3 coding DNA: TGCAGCGTAGAAAGGTTGGACAGGGGTTATGGCTACACCTTC. Protein product: CSVERLDRGYGYTF. V and J are TRBV29-1 and TRBJ1-2, with 9 bases matching TRBD1. The V and J ends lost 6 bases and 5 bases, in that order; junction bases with no gene match: 10. The CDR3 loop spans 14 amino acids. Germline CDR1 SQVTM, CDR2 ANQGSEA.

This clonotype showed up just a few times. The chain joins TRBV12-3 or TRBV12-4 to TRBJ2-7; 12 bases are shared with TRBD2. After removal of 5 bases from V and 6 bases from J, the junction contained 5 bases not matched to a gene. This CDR3 is built from 14 residues. The CDR3 loop reads CASSTTSGSPEQYF. Here the CDR3 DNA reads TGTGCCAGCAGTACGACTAGCGGGAGTCCCGAGCAGTACTTC.

The J gene is TRBJ2-7, the V gene TRBV19, with 13 bases identical to TRBD2. Germline assignment: CDR1 LNHDA and CDR2 SQIVND (reference sequence). The V segment lost 5 bases and the J segment 2 bases; nucleotides outside the gene matches: 3. This CDR3 is 15 amino acids long. Here the CDR3 reads CASSPGLAGAYEQYF. The CDR3 bases are TGTGCCAGTAGTCCCGGACTAGCGGGGGCCTACGAGCAGTACTTC.

Only a few counts were recorded for this clonotype. The chain uses TRBV15 and TRBJ1-5, with D hard to call. V was shortened by 5 bases and J by 3 bases, with 8 bases between the two germline ends. The CDR3 totals 13 residues. Looked up from germline, CDR1 is LNHNV and CDR2 is YYDKDF (reference sequence). CDR3 residues: CATSVDTNQPQHF. The CDR3 bases are TGTGCCACCAGCGTAGACACCAATCAGCCCCAGCATTTT.

The chain recombines TRBV5-1 with TRBJ2-3; D is unclear. V lost 2 bases to trimming and J lost 0 bases, with 4 bases between them. The CDR3 extends over 13 amino acids. The germline V gene encodes CDR1 SGHRS and CDR2 YFSETQ. The CDR3, as DNA: TGCGCCAGCAGCTTCAAAAGCACAGATACGCAGTATTTT. Its translation: CASSFKSTDTQYF.

Concerning this clonotype itself: Just one base apart from a much larger clone, this may be a read error. This chain connects TRBV6-6 to TRBJ2-7; D might be TRBD2 (6 bases). Germline lookup yields CDR1 MNHNY and CDR2 SVGAGI (reference sequence). There are 12 residues in the CDR3. V gave up 8 bases and J gave up 5 bases, with 13 bases separating them. DNA for the CDR3: TGTGCCAGCGGGAGGAGGGCCGACGAGCAGTACTTC. Translating it yields CASGRRADEQYF.

The rearrangement joins TRBV29-1 to TRBJ2-1; the match to TRBD2 covers 7 bases. Germline V gene sequence: CDR1 SQVTM, CDR2 ANQGSEA. V shed 0 bases, J shed 3 bases, and the junction held 17 bases outside the gene matches. The CDR3 contains 19 residues. CDR3 sequence reads: CSVEDGASGVGPLYNEQFF. DNA of the CDR3: TGCAGCGTTGAAGATGGGGCTAGCGGAGTGGGGCCCCTCTACAATGAGCAGTTCTTC.

V gene TRBV14 combines with J gene TRBJ2-2, with D perhaps TRBD2 (5 bases). Germline V gene sequence: CDR1 SGHDN, CDR2 FVKESK. The CDR3 spans 16 residues. The V and J ends lost 0 bases and 0 bases respectively, with 8 bases between them. The DNA of the CDR3 is TGTGCCAGCAGCCAAGAGGGGAGCTCGAACACCGGGGAGCTGTTTTTT. The encoded protein is CASSQEGSSNTGELFF.

This chain uses TRBV20-1 with TRBJ1-2; the D is unclear. Per germline, CDR1 DFQATT and CDR2 SNEGSKA (reference sequence). CDR3 length: 11 residues. Trimming took off 7 bases at V and 3 bases at J, with 9 bases between the two ends. CDR3 sequence: CSGSGDYGYTF. The CDR3 nucleotides are TGCAGTGGGAGTGGGGACTATGGCTACACCTTC.

This clonotype has only a few counts. The chain carries TRBV12-3 or TRBV12-4 and TRBJ2-3; 9 bases line up with TRBD1. The CDR3 runs 14 residues. Unmatched junction bases numbered 6, after V lost 7 bases and J lost 4 bases. The CDR3 DNA follows: TGTGCCAGCACCCTACAGGGGGCTGCAGATACGCAGTATTTT. Translated: CASTLQGAADTQYF.

The chain combines TRBV20-1 with TRBJ2-7; D is possibly TRBD1 or TRBD2 (5 bases each). The CDR3 length is 12 residues. V shed 3 bases and J shed 2 bases, with 8 bases lying between them. CDR1 is DFQATT and CDR2 is SNEGSKA in the germline V gene (reference sequence). This CDR3 reads CSARRDPYEQYF. CDR3 nucleotides: TGCAGTGCTAGGAGGGACCCCTACGAGCAGTACTTC.

V is TRBV5-8 and J is TRBJ1-6, with a tentative D call TRBD1 (6 bases). This CDR3 spans 14 amino acids. Germline loops: CDR1 SGHTS, CDR2 YDEGEE. Trimming removed 0 bases from V and 10 bases from J, with 11 bases in between. CDR3 protein: CASSLDGGRSPLHF. The CDR3 nucleotides read TGTGCCAGCAGCTTGGATGGGGGCAGGTCACCCCTCCACTTT.

This clonotype was recorded many times. This CDR3 is CASRIGGVTEAFF. DNA for the CDR3: TGTGCCAGCAGAATAGGCGGGGTCACTGAAGCTTTCTTT. The chain links TRBV12-3 or TRBV12-4 to TRBJ1-1; D gene ambiguous. The V gene lost 6 bases and the J gene lost 4 bases, with 12 bases spanning the gap. The CDR3 runs 13 residues.

In its sample, this clonotype was seen a few times. CDR3: CASRRTDSNEKLFF. The CDR3 bases are TGTGCCAGTAGACGGACAGATTCTAATGAAAAACTGTTTTTT. The V gene is TRBV19, the J gene TRBJ1-4; D perhaps matches TRBD1 (6 bases). Germline V lookup: CDR1 LNHDA, CDR2 SQIVND (reference sequence). This CDR3 comprises 14 residues. The V gene lost 6 bases and the J gene lost 3 bases, with 11 bases spanning the gap.

The chain recombines TRBV7-9 with TRBJ2-7; no clear D. The CDR3 runs to 13 residues. The germline gives CDR1 SEHNR, CDR2 FQNEAQ (reference sequence). Trimming removed 5 bases at V and 4 bases at J, with 12 bases between. DNA of the CDR3: TGTGCCAGCAGCCCCTTTGCGGAGTACGAGCAGTACTTC. This codes for CASSPFAEYEQYF. The full variable domain, in which reference TRBV7-9 and TRBJ2-7 provide the parts outside the CDR3, is DTGVSQNPRHKITKRGQNVTFRCDPISEHNRLYWYRQTLGQGPEFLTYFQNEAQLEKSRLLSDRFSAERPKGSFSTLEIQRTEQGDSAMYLCASSPFAEYEQYFGPGTRLTVT.

The gene calls are TRBV19 and TRBJ2-3, with 10 bases that match TRBD2. This CDR3 has 15 residues. The trim removed 4 bases at V and 7 bases at J, leaving 8 bases unmatched. The germline CDR1 and CDR2 sequences are LNHDA and SQIVND (reference sequence). DNA of the CDR3: TGTGCCAGTAGTAACGCGCTAGCGGGAGTTCATACGCAGTATTTT. The encoded protein is CASSNALAGVHTQYF.

This clonotype has a handful of counts. This sequence joins TRBV12-3 or TRBV12-4 and TRBJ1-5; D is unresolved. Trimming left V 7 bases short and J 5 bases short, with 12 bases between. This CDR3 comprises 13 residues. This CDR3 reads CASTLTGYQPQHF. The DNA of the CDR3 is TGTGCCAGCACCCTAACCGGGTATCAGCCCCAGCATTTT.

V gene TRBV5-1 combines with J gene TRBJ2-7; no clear D. Per germline, CDR1 SGHRS and CDR2 YFSETQ. The CDR3 runs 13 residues. The germline V and J ends were trimmed by 3 bases and 5 bases, with 12 bases remaining between them. The CDR3 loop is CASSSPSSNEQYF. Written as DNA, the CDR3 is TGCGCCAGCAGCTCCCCTTCGTCCAACGAGCAGTACTTC.

Only a few counts were recorded for this clonotype. The chain recombines TRBV13 with TRBJ2-2; D gene unclear. CDR3 size: 14 residues. Looked up from germline, CDR1 is PRHDT and CDR2 is FYEKMQ (reference sequence). V gave up 5 bases and J gave up 7 bases, with 14 bases separating them. The CDR3: CASSPSRAGGELFF. The CDR3 DNA sequence: TGTGCCAGCAGCCCCAGTAGGGCCGGCGGGGAGCTGTTTTTT.

This clonotype showed up just a few times. This chain connects TRBV30 to TRBJ1-1; D is undetermined. Germline values: CDR1 GTSNPN, CDR2 SVGIG (reference sequence). Between the trimmed V and J ends, which lost 2 bases and 0 bases, there was a span of 1 base. This CDR3 spans 11 amino acids. The CDR3 region has the DNA TGTGCCTGGAGTCTGAACACTGAAGCTTTCTTT. Translated: CAWSLNTEAFF.

This clonotype was observed a few times. The rearrangement joins TRBV20-1 to TRBJ2-5, with D possibly TRBD2 on 5 matching bases. CDR3 length: 13 amino acids. With 0 bases removed from V and 4 bases from J, the gap between germline ends came to 9 bases. The germline V gene has CDR1 DFQATT and CDR2 SNEGSKA (reference sequence). CDR3 nucleotide sequence: TGCAGTGCTAGAGATTTTCTAGCAGAGACCCAGTACTTC. Protein product: CSARDFLAETQYF.

A single count supports this clonotype. The chain couples TRBV20-1 to TRBJ2-3; TRBD2 aligns across 9 bases. CDR1 is DFQATT, CDR2 SNEGSKA, per germline (reference sequence). Unmatched junction bases numbered 14, after V lost 3 bases and J lost 4 bases. The CDR3 is made up of 17 amino acids. CDR3 coding DNA: TGCAGTGCTAGGCCCGTGTCACTAGCGGGCTCCCCAGATACGCAGTATTTT. Translating gives CSARPVSLAGSPDTQYF.

Only a few counts were recorded for this clonotype. V is TRBV5-1 and J is TRBJ1-4; D not resolved. With 2 bases removed from V and 7 bases from J, the gap between germline ends came to 18 bases. This CDR3 is built from 16 residues. The germline gives CDR1 SGHRS, CDR2 YFSETQ. CDR3 in amino acids: CASSFSDRSIGEKLFF. Written as DNA, the CDR3 is TGCGCCAGCAGCTTCTCCGACCGAAGTATTGGTGAAAAACTGTTTTTT. The variable domain in full, with the rest retrieved from reference TRBV5-1 and TRBJ1-4, is KAGVTQTPRYLIKTRGQQVTLSCSPISGHRSVSWYQQTPGQGLQFLFEYFSETQRNKGNFPGRFSGRQFSNSRSEMNVSTLELGDSALYLCASSFSDRSIGEKLFFGSGTQLSVL.

There are a few counts of this clonotype. The V call is TRBV27, the J call TRBJ2-7, with 7 bases aligning to TRBD2. This CDR3 spans 16 amino acids. V shed 5 bases and J 0 bases; nucleotides not matched to a gene: 10. Germline values: CDR1 MNHEY, CDR2 SMNVEV (reference sequence). The chain's CDR3 is CASSPQAGLGSYEQYF. Written as DNA, the CDR3 is TGTGCCAGCAGTCCCCAAGCGGGACTGGGCTCCTACGAGCAGTACTTC.

This clonotype was observed a few times. The V and J genes are TRBV7-8 and TRBJ1-2, with 8 nucleotides matching TRBD1. With V trimmed by 5 bases and J by 5 bases, 10 bases remained unmatched. The CDR3 sequence is 15 residues long. The V gene's germline CDR1 is SGHVS and CDR2 FQNEAQ. CDR3 nucleotides: TGTGCCAGCAGCCACCCCCACAGGGGGGCTTATGGCTACACCTTC. Translation gives CASSHPHRGAYGYTF.

The gene calls are TRBV18 and TRBJ1-1, with 8 bases identical to TRBD1. The junction had 15 bases not matched to a gene; V was cut back by 3 bases and J by 6 bases. Germline V gene sequence: CDR1 KGHSH, CDR2 LQKENI. The CDR3 runs 17 residues. CDR3 nucleotides: TGTGCCAGCTCACCGGGACAGGCGGGGGGCATTTTGGCTGAAGCTTTCTTT. This translates into CASSPGQAGGILAEAFF.

This chain links TRBV10-3 with TRBJ2-2; TRBD1 might be the D (6 bases). Trimming cost V 7 bases and J 5 bases, with 14 bases left between them. Germline CDR1 and CDR2: ENHRY and SYGVKD. The CDR3 consists of 14 residues. In DNA form, the CDR3 reads TGTGCCATCAAGCCGGGACAAACAACCGGGGAGCTGTTTTTT. Translating gives CAIKPGQTTGELFF.

This clonotype has ten or more counts. The J gene is TRBJ1-2, the V gene TRBV3-1; unclear D gene. The CDR3 is 16 residues long. Trimming shortened V by 6 bases and J by 3 bases, and 20 bases separated the two germline ends. The germline gives CDR1 LGHDT, CDR2 YNNKEL (reference sequence). The CDR3 protein is CASSPPRVGRDYGYTF. The DNA for the CDR3 is TGTGCCAGCAGTCCCCCCCGTGTAGGACGGGACTATGGCTACACCTTC. The whole variable domain, filled in from reference TRBV3-1 and TRBJ1-2, reads DTAVSQTPKYLVTQMGNDKSIKCEQNLGHDTMYWYKQDSKKFLKIMFSYNNKELIINETVPNRFSPKSPDKAHLNLHINSLELGDSAVYFCASSPPRVGRDYGYTFGSGTRLTVV.

The V call is TRBV12-3 or TRBV12-4, the J call TRBJ2-5; D unresolved. V gave up 6 bases and J gave up 3 bases, with 14 bases separating them. The CDR3 is 14 amino acids. CDR3 coding DNA: TGTGCCAGCAGCTTACTCCAAAACAAAGAGACCCAGTACTTC. Residues: CASSLLQNKETQYF.

The genes are TRBV14 and TRBJ1-2, with D perhaps TRBD1 (5 bases). V lost 1 base, J lost 4 bases, and 7 bases lay in between. Looked up from germline, CDR1 is SGHDN and CDR2 is FVKESK. The CDR3 is made up of 13 amino acids. The CDR3 here is CASSQVGLYGYTF. The CDR3 nucleotides read TGTGCCAGCAGCCAAGTGGGGCTCTATGGCTACACCTTC.

This clonotype was counted only a few times. This chain links TRBV7-3 with TRBJ2-3; the D gene could be TRBD1 or TRBD2 (5 bases each). The germline V gene encodes CDR1 SGHTA and CDR2 FQGTGA. The CDR3 is 14 amino acids. Trimming shortened V by 0 bases and J by 6 bases, and 10 bases separated the two germline ends. The CDR3 loop is CASSLTLGEDTQYF. The CDR3 DNA sequence: TGTGCCAGCAGCTTAACCCTAGGGGAGGATACGCAGTATTTT.